This T cell receptor (beta chain) is from a study of T cell responses to AZD1222 COVID-19 vaccine. Using immunoSEQ multiplex PCR, the repertoire was profiled, and TCRdb retains in-frame clones only, with some absent. The sample lists under 150,000 clones; just over 85% were seen once. Worth noting for this clone: The antigen remains undetermined.

This CDR3 has 14 residues. In germline, CDR1 is MNHEY, CDR2 SMNVEV (reference sequence). V lost 5 bases, J lost 2 bases, and 12 bases lay in between. Study-wide results and caveats: Along spike, vaccine-associated CD4 TCRs were found throughout, with dominance at 160-218 and 743-854. Donors, mostly white British, included more females; clonal diversity was possibly underestimated. Only a handful of people who got AZD1222 tested seropositive at baseline. Unmutated variant regions are reportedly targeted by nearly half of spike-specific TCRs.

This receptor was obtained from an adult in good health. The chain is built from TRBV27 and TRBJ1-1; D remains unclear. The sequences come from peripheral blood, collected on day 0 of AZD1222 vaccination. In DNA form, the CDR3 reads TGTGCCAGCAGTAAATGGGTGGAAAACACTGAAGCTTTCTTT. This sequence encodes CASSKWVENTEAFF.